This T cell receptor beta chain derives from a study of blood T cell repertoires in COVID-19. Study-wide background: Both acute and convalescent COVID-19 samples were obtained from the United States, Italy and Spain.

V shed 0 bases and J 2 bases; nucleotides not matched to a gene: 6. This CDR3 comprises 16 residues. Looked up from germline, CDR1 is SGDLS and CDR2 is YYNGEE. Per the study methods: How many nucleated cells were present was estimated from reference gene primer amplification. Produced via immunoSEQ multiplex PCR; TCRdb's table is partial and in-frame only. That table is the source of V, J and clone size, and D and trimming were worked out from the DNA. Of around 150,000 clones in the sample, roughly 81% are singletons; the top ten hold roughly 8%. Patients from Seattle were sampled longitudinally, starting during active infection.

The chain has TRBV9 and TRBJ1-1, with 8 bases that match TRBD1. What was sequenced was peripheral blood. The TCR was taken from a woman in her sixties with COVID-19, enrolled during active disease. DNA of the CDR3: TGTGCCAGCAGCGTAGTTGCTCCAGGGGGCAACACTGAAGCTTTCTTT. It translates to CASSVVAPGGNTEAFF.